The 19 T cell receptor beta chains given below trace back to one sample, sequenced in a study of shared clonotypes between healthy human individuals. Generated by immunoSEQ multiplex PCR, the TCRdb table keeps only in-frame clones and is missing some. Of 450,000 to 500,000 clones in the sample, around 73% were seen once. Sequencing was carried out using PBMCs. The receptors shown here come from a woman aged 40 to 50 in good health. Some clones in this sample may be carry-over from other donors' samples.

The gene calls are TRBV30 and TRBJ2-7; 7 positions agree with TRBD2. The length of the CDR3 is 12 residues. Germline-derived CDR1 and CDR2 are GTSNPN and SVGIG (reference sequence). V was clipped by 6 bases and J by 3 bases; unmatched bases: 5. In nucleotides, the CDR3 is TGTGCCTGCTCGGGACTATTCTACGAGCAGTACTTC. Translated: CACSGLFYEQYF.

V usage is TRBV5-6 and J usage is TRBJ2-5; D is unresolved. Germline-derived CDR1 and CDR2 are SGHDT and YYEEEE. This CDR3 has 13 residues. Trimming removed 0 bases from V and 5 bases from J, with 8 bases in between. The CDR3 DNA follows: TGTGCCAGCAGCTTGGTGGGGTACGAGACCCAGTACTTC. Protein: CASSLVGYETQYF.

The V call is TRBV11-2, the J call TRBJ1-2; D is unresolved. Germline-derived CDR1 and CDR2 are SGHAT and FQNNGV. Trimming pared 5 bases from V and 5 bases from J, leaving 15 bases between. This CDR3 comprises 14 residues. CDR3: CASSPLGGPYGYTF. Written as DNA, the CDR3 is TGTGCCAGCAGCCCCCTCGGCGGTCCTTATGGCTACACCTTC.

J is TRBJ1-4 and V is TRBV6-5, with 8 bases matching TRBD1. Trimming at V came to 4 bases and at J to 5 bases, leaving 6 bases not matched to a gene. This CDR3 has 15 amino acids. Germline values: CDR1 MNHEY, CDR2 SVGAGI. CDR3 amino acids: CASSSGGSSNEKLFF. Written as DNA, the CDR3 is TGTGCCAGCAGTTCAGGGGGCTCTTCGAATGAAAAACTGTTTTTT.

The chain employs TRBV21-1 and TRBJ2-5; the table's D call of TRBD2 was not tested on the DNA. TRBV21-1 is flagged as a pseudogene. The CDR3 extends over 21 amino acids. CDR3 protein: CASSKGGTRARAGGPGETQYF. The CDR3, as DNA: TGTGCCAGCAGCAAAGGGGGAACACGAGCCAGAGCGGGAGGGCCTGGGGAGACCCAGTACTTC.

This clone came up a few times. The J gene is TRBJ1-2, the V gene TRBV19; maybe TRBD1 (6 bases). Trimming cost V 5 bases and J 1 base, with 17 bases left between them. The CDR3 has 16 amino acids. Looked up from germline, CDR1 is LNHDA and CDR2 is SQIVND (reference sequence). The CDR3 region is CASSANPRDINYGYTF. The CDR3 bases are TGTGCCAGTAGTGCCAACCCCCGGGACATTAACTATGGCTACACCTTC.

The chain recombines TRBV19 with TRBJ2-1; D unclear. Germline V CDR1 and CDR2: LNHDA, SQIVND (reference sequence). The V gene lost 5 bases and the J gene lost 10 bases, with 18 bases spanning the gap. The CDR3 is 14 amino acids. DNA for the CDR3: TGTGCCAGTAGTCCCCGGGCCGACTCTGGGGAGCAGTTCTTC. This gives the protein CASSPRADSGEQFF.

This sequence joins TRBV9 and TRBJ1-5; no clear D gene. The CDR3 is made up of 11 amino acids. The germline V gene encodes CDR1 SGDLS and CDR2 YYNGEE. Between the trimmed V and J ends, which lost 5 bases and 4 bases, there was a span of 4 bases. The CDR3 loop is CASRGNQPQHF. The CDR3 DNA sequence: TGTGCCAGCAGGGGGAATCAGCCCCAGCATTTT.

This clone occurred once. The chain joins TRBV9 to TRBJ2-1; 13 bases line up with TRBD2. In germline, CDR1 is SGDLS, CDR2 YYNGEE. Trimming removed 2 bases from V and 7 bases from J; junction bases left unmatched: 3. CDR3 length equals 15 residues. CDR3 loop: CASSVGTSGINEQFF. CDR3 nucleotide sequence: TGTGCCAGCAGCGTGGGGACTAGCGGGATAAATGAGCAGTTCTTC.

Comment on this clone: Other DNA sequences from this sample encode an identical CDR3 as well. The V and J genes are TRBV7-3 and TRBJ2-7; the D is unclear. CDR1 SGHTA and CDR2 FQGTGA come from the germline V gene. Deletions cut 0 bases from V and 0 bases from J, with 6 bases between. The CDR3 sequence is 14 residues long. In DNA form, the CDR3 reads TGTGCCAGCAGCTTAACGCCCAGCTCCTACGAGCAGTACTTC. Translation gives CASSLTPSSYEQYF.

The rearrangement links TRBV5-6 to TRBJ2-3; D may be TRBD1 or TRBD2 (5 bases each). Looked up from germline, CDR1 is SGHDT and CDR2 is YYEEEE. The CDR3 is 13 residues long. Trimming cost V 3 bases and J 6 bases, with 11 bases left between them. The chain's CDR3 is CASSSGRRDTQYF. The CDR3 DNA follows: TGTGCCAGCAGCTCGGGACGTCGGGATACGCAGTATTTT.

J is TRBJ2-5 and V is TRBV11-2, with D possibly matching TRBD2 (5 bases). The V and J ends lost 5 bases and 4 bases respectively, with 11 bases between them. The V gene's germline CDR1 is SGHAT and CDR2 FQNNGV. There are 13 residues in the CDR3. The CDR3 coding sequence is TGTGCCAGCAGCCGGGAAGAGGGAGAGACCCAGTACTTC. It yields the protein CASSREEGETQYF. Full variable domain (outside the CDR3, taken from reference TRBV11-2 and TRBJ2-5): EAGVAQSPRYKIIEKRQSVAFWCNPISGHATLYWYQQILGQGPKLLIQFQNNGVVDDSQLPKDRFSAERLKGVDSTLKIQPAKLEDSAVYLCASSREEGETQYFGPGTRLLVL.

The chain has TRBV5-4 and TRBJ1-1; D is undetermined. CDR3 length: 17 amino acids. V shed 0 bases and J shed 0 bases, with 15 bases lying between them. The germline V gene encodes CDR1 SGHNT and CDR2 YYREEE (reference sequence). For the CDR3, the DNA is TGTGCCAGCAGCTTGGCCTCACGCCCGGGGTTGAACACTGAAGCTTTCTTT. Encoded protein: CASSLASRPGLNTEAFF.

V gene TRBV5-6 combines with J gene TRBJ2-1; 15 bases are shared with TRBD2. V trimming: 4 bases; J trimming: 12 bases; junction bases outside the gene matches: 5. Germline loops: CDR1 SGHDT, CDR2 YYEEEE. This CDR3 is 14 amino acids long. In DNA, the CDR3 is TGTGCCAGCAGCAAGGGACTAGCGGGAGGAGGGCAGTTCTTC. The encoded protein is CASSKGLAGGGQFF.

To note about this clone: The sample has other DNA sequences that encode this CDR3 too. The genes are TRBV7-3 and TRBJ2-3; TRBD2 might be the D (5 bases). This CDR3 is built from 14 residues. V was cut by 3 bases and J by 2 bases, with 9 bases left in between. Germline CDR1 reads SGHTA; CDR2 reads FQGTGA. For the CDR3, the DNA is TGTGCCAGCAGCTTGGACTCTTCCACAGATACGCAGTATTTT. It codes for CASSLDSSTDTQYF.

The CDR3 sequence: CASSFNTGLKETQYF. CDR3 bases: TGTGCCAGCAGCTTTAACACAGGACTAAAAGAGACCCAGTACTTC. The V and J genes are TRBV7-2 and TRBJ2-5, with D tentatively TRBD2 (6 bases). The germline V and J ends were trimmed by 3 bases and 3 bases, with 14 bases remaining between them. The CDR3 loop spans 15 amino acids. Germline values: CDR1 SGHTA, CDR2 FQGNSA.

This clone was detected only once. The chain recombines TRBV6-1 with TRBJ1-5, with a weak D call TRBD1 (5 bases). CDR1 and CDR2 (germline): MNHNS, SASEGT. The CDR3 sequence is 15 residues long. Trimming removed 9 bases at V and 0 bases at J, with 15 bases between. This chain's CDR3 is CASQGGLNSNQPQHF. The CDR3, as DNA: TGTGCCAGTCAGGGTGGATTAAATAGCAATCAGCCCCAGCATTTT.

The rearrangement joins TRBV18 to TRBJ1-1; 7 bases align to TRBD1. With V trimmed by 5 bases and J by 0 bases, 9 bases remained unmatched. The CDR3 spans 16 residues. The germline V gene encodes CDR1 KGHSH and CDR2 LQKENI. CDR3 residues: CASSSLTGVLNTEAFF. The CDR3 coding sequence is TGTGCCAGCTCATCGTTAACAGGGGTACTGAACACTGAAGCTTTCTTT.

This clone came up a few times. The genes are TRBV27 and TRBJ1-2; D gene unclear. The CDR3 runs 12 residues. CDR1 is MNHEY and CDR2 is SMNVEV in the germline V gene (reference sequence). V was clipped by 2 bases and J by 5 bases, with 6 bases between them. CDR3 coding DNA: TGTGCCAGCAGTTTAAAAGTTTATGGCTACACCTTC. Its translation is CASSLKVYGYTF.